These 25 T cell receptor beta chains came from one sample sequenced in a study of regulatory T cells in long-lasting Graves disease (dated by TCRdb to the early 2020s). Per the publication, the time point label means: newly diagnosed GD, antithyroid drugs for less than 3 months. For both TCR sequencing and RNA sequencing, RNA was extracted from PBMCs in TRIzol. The method behind the library was multiplex PCR. Sequenced using an Illumina HiSeq 4000. CDR3 regions were amplified by Arm-PCR with iRepertoire HTBI primers to construct TCR beta libraries. TCRdb reran the public reads through fastp at Q25 and MiXCR, keeping productive beta chains. Rows matching on CDR3 protein sequence are summarized as one entry with the most common DNA and genes. For this sample the table gives 300,000 to 400,000 distinct CDR3 sequences, of which roughly a sixth were detected only once. The ten largest make up over 20% of the sample.

Specimen: peripheral blood mononuclear cells (PBMCs), collected at new diagnosis, from a patient treated with antithyroid drugs. The receptors shown here come from a female donor with Graves disease.

This clonotype was observed a few times. The chain combines TRBV18 with TRBJ1-2, with D perhaps TRBD1 (6 bases). V dropped 3 bases and J dropped 0 bases, with 8 bases sitting between them. The germline V gene has CDR1 KGHSH and CDR2 LQKENI. The CDR3 runs 14 residues. The CDR3 region is CASSPNRANYGYTF. The CDR3 nucleotides read TGTGCCAGCTCACCTAACAGGGCTAACTATGGCTACACCTTC.

This clonotype was seen at least ten times. This chain uses TRBV4-1 with TRBJ1-1; a possible D gene is TRBD1 (5 bases). The V end lost 3 bases, the J end lost 7 bases, and 18 bases lay between the germline ends. The CDR3 has 15 amino acids. Germline V gene lookup returns CDR1 MGHRA and CDR2 YSYEKL. CDR3 loop: CASSHPGEGDDEAFF. The CDR3 region has the DNA TGCGCCAGCAGCCATCCCGGAGAAGGGGACGATGAAGCTTTCTTT.

At least ten counts were recorded for this clonotype. The chain is built from TRBV7-2 and TRBJ2-3; D is unclear. This CDR3 spans 16 amino acids. The V gene's germline CDR1 is SGHTA and CDR2 FQGNSA. V was clipped by 1 base and J by 0 bases, with 11 bases between them. CDR3 nucleotide sequence: TGTGCCAGCAGCTTAGGCCCAGCGACTAGCACAGATACGCAGTATTTT. Amino acids: CASSLGPATSTDTQYF.

This clonotype was seen ten or more times. This chain connects TRBV29-1 to TRBJ2-7; perhaps D is TRBD1 or TRBD2 (5 bases each). The CDR3 is 13 amino acids. CDR1 SQVTM and CDR2 ANQGSEA come from the germline V gene. Trimming took 4 bases from V and 2 from J, leaving 12 bases between them. CDR3 in DNA: TGCAGCGTTGCCCGGGACGCGGCCTACGAGCAGTACTTC. This encodes CSVARDAAYEQYF.

This clonotype appeared many times. The V and J genes are TRBV12-3 or TRBV12-4 and TRBJ2-1; possibly TRBD1 or TRBD2 for D (5 bases each). With 6 bases removed from V and 7 bases from J, the gap between germline ends came to 13 bases. The length of the CDR3 is 13 residues. The CDR3 nucleotides read TGTGCCAGCAGCGCGACGGGACCGAATGAGCAGTTCTTC. Amino acids: CASSATGPNEQFF.

This clonotype was seen ten or more times. V gene TRBV5-1 combines with J gene TRBJ1-5, with 7 bases fitting TRBD1. CDR1 is SGHRS, CDR2 YFSETQ, per germline. CDR3 size: 15 residues. V shed 5 bases, J shed 7 bases, and the junction held 12 bases outside the gene matches. CDR3 residues: CASRFGSGGDQPQHF. CDR3 nucleotides: TGCGCCAGCAGGTTTGGTTCAGGGGGTGACCAGCCCCAGCATTTT. Complete variable domain (other parts from reference TRBV5-1 and TRBJ1-5): KAGVTQTPRYLIKTRGQQVTLSCSPISGHRSVSWYQQTPGQGLQFLFEYFSETQRNKGNFPGRFSGRQFSNSRSEMNVSTLELGDSALYLCASRFGSGGDQPQHFGDGTRLSIL.

This clonotype was counted ten times or more. The chain employs TRBV19 and TRBJ2-5, with D perhaps matching TRBD1 (6 bases). Per germline, CDR1 LNHDA and CDR2 SQIVND (reference sequence). CDR3 size: 13 residues. V lost 4 bases to trimming and J lost 6 bases, with 12 bases between them. The CDR3 loop reads CASSTQGWQTQYF. The DNA for the CDR3 is TGTGCCAGTAGTACCCAGGGGTGGCAGACCCAGTACTTC.

This clonotype was detected ten times or more. The chain couples TRBV12-3 or TRBV12-4 to TRBJ2-1; 9 bases are a match to TRBD2. The ends lost 8 bases at V and 4 bases at J; junction bases unmatched: 9. CDR3 length: 15 residues. CDR3 region: CASHELAGAYNEQFF. Here the CDR3 DNA reads TGTGCCAGCCACGAGTTAGCGGGAGCGTACAATGAGCAGTTCTTC.

Many counts were recorded for this clonotype. This chain connects TRBV28 to TRBJ2-3; 7 nucleotides align to TRBD1. The length of the CDR3 is 14 residues. After removal of 10 bases from V and 4 bases from J, the junction contained 11 bases not matched to a gene. Per the germline V gene, CDR1 is MDHEN and CDR2 is SYDVKM. CDR3 sequence: CATGWTGNADTQYF. The CDR3 DNA reads as TGTGCCACTGGGTGGACAGGAAACGCAGATACGCAGTATTTT. Full variable domain (rest looked up from reference TRBV28 and TRBJ2-3): DVKVTQSSRYLVKRTGEKVFLECVQDMDHENMFWYRQDPGLGLRLIYFSYDVKMKEKGDIPEGYSVSREKKERFSLILESASTNQTSMYLCATGWTGNADTQYFGPGTRLTVL.

This clonotype was seen just once. This chain joins TRBV19 and TRBJ1-2, with D unresolved. V dropped 3 bases and J dropped 3 bases, with 11 bases sitting between them. The CDR3 is 14 amino acids. Per the germline V gene, CDR1 is LNHDA and CDR2 is SQIVND (reference sequence). In DNA form, the CDR3 reads TGTGCCAGTAGTATTACTTCCGCTGACTATGGCTACACCTTC. Protein sequence: CASSITSADYGYTF.

The chain is built from TRBV2 and TRBJ2-7, with D possibly called TRBD1 or TRBD2 (5 bases each). The CDR3 totals 13 residues. CDR1 is SNHLY, CDR2 FYNNEI, per germline. The V end lost 10 bases, the J end lost 5 bases, and 18 bases lay between the germline ends. CDR3 sequence reads: CATWDGLIDEQYF. CDR3 nucleotides: TGTGCCACCTGGGACGGCCTAATCGACGAGCAGTACTTC.

This clonotype was picked up a small number of times. The CDR3 sequence: CASSLSASYTDTQYF. In DNA form, the CDR3 reads TGTGCCAGCAGCTTGTCTGCAAGTTATACAGATACGCAGTATTTT. This chain connects TRBV5-6 to TRBJ2-3; D not resolved. Germline V CDR1 and CDR2: SGHDT, YYEEEE. The CDR3 is 15 residues long. The V end lost 1 base, the J end lost 3 bases, and 12 bases lay between the germline ends. Together with reference TRBV5-6 and TRBJ2-3, the CDR3 gives the full variable domain: DAGVTQSPTHLIKTRGQQVTLRCSPKSGHDTVSWYQQALGQGPQFIFQYYEEEERQRGNFPDRFSGHQFPNYSSELNVNALLLGDSALYLCASSLSASYTDTQYFGPGTRLTVL.

CDR3 DNA: TGTGCCAGCAGCTCAGAAATAACCTACGAGCAGTACTTC. Its translation is CASSSEITYEQYF. The chain uses TRBV5-4 and TRBJ2-7; D unclear. Germline V CDR1 and CDR2: SGHNT, YYREEE (reference sequence). The CDR3 runs 13 residues. Trimming took 3 bases from V and 2 from J, leaving 9 bases between them.

The sample holds many counts of this clonotype. The chain recombines TRBV24-1 with TRBJ1-5; tentatively, D is TRBD1 (6 bases). The V and J ends lost 9 bases and 0 bases respectively, with 14 bases between them. The CDR3 is 15 amino acids. CDR1 is KGHDR, CDR2 SFDVKD, per germline. The DNA for the CDR3 is TGTGCCACCGAGGGGACACCAAATAGCAATCAGCCCCAGCATTTT. Residues: CATEGTPNSNQPQHF.

This clonotype was detected ten times or more. This rearrangement joins TRBV12-3 or TRBV12-4 to TRBJ2-1; D is ambiguous. The germline V and J ends were trimmed by 7 bases and 1 base, with 11 bases remaining between them. The CDR3 contains 14 residues. CDR3 in amino acids: CASIQQNSYNEQFF. The CDR3 coding sequence is TGTGCCAGCATCCAACAGAATTCCTACAATGAGCAGTTCTTC.

This clonotype was seen ten or more times. J is TRBJ2-1 and V is TRBV13; perhaps TRBD2 as D (6 bases). CDR3 length: 12 amino acids. Germline values: CDR1 PRHDT, CDR2 FYEKMQ (reference sequence). Trimming left V 5 bases short and J 10 bases short, with 12 bases between. CDR3 bases: TGTGCCAGCAGCCTGACCCGGGGGGAGCAGTTCTTC. Protein: CASSLTRGEQFF. Full variable domain (outside the CDR3, taken from reference TRBV13 and TRBJ2-1): AAGVIQSPRHLIKEKRETATLKCYPIPRHDTVYWYQQGPGQDPQFLISFYEKMQSDKGSIPDRFSAQQFSDYHSELNMSSLELGDSALYFCASSLTRGEQFFGPGTRLTVL.

This clonotype was counted at least ten times. This sequence joins TRBV9 and TRBJ2-1, with D perhaps TRBD1 (5 bases). Germline lookup yields CDR1 SGDLS and CDR2 YYNGEE. This CDR3 comprises 15 residues. The V end was cut by 2 bases, the J end by 8 bases, with 17 bases between. In DNA, the CDR3 is TGTGCCAGCAGCGTGGCAGGGTCATCGGTCGATGAGCAGTTCTTC. Translated: CASSVAGSSVDEQFF.

This clonotype has at least ten counts. The chain combines TRBV27 with TRBJ2-3, with D uncertain. Trimming left V 6 bases short and J 5 bases short, with 6 bases between. The CDR3 has 11 amino acids. In germline, CDR1 is MNHEY, CDR2 SMNVEV (reference sequence). The CDR3, as DNA: TGTGCCAGCAGCTTAAGAGATACGCAGTATTTT. Translation: CASSLRDTQYF.

This clonotype was seen more than once but under ten times. A read error may be the cause here, since a much bigger clone is one base away. The V and J genes are TRBV12-3 or TRBV12-4 and TRBJ1-4, with 7 bases lining up with TRBD1. CDR3 length equals 14 residues. This chain's CDR3 is CASSLGQHGEELFF. The CDR3 bases are TGTGCCAGCAGTTTGGGACAGCATGGTGAAGAACTGTTTTTT.

The chain couples TRBV7-2 to TRBJ1-2; 7 bases fit TRBD1. CDR3 length: 14 amino acids. Unmatched junction bases numbered 4, after V lost 2 bases and J lost 4 bases. The germline V gene encodes CDR1 SGHTA and CDR2 FQGNSA. The CDR3 nucleotides are TGTGCCAGCAGCTTATCAGGGGGTGGCTATGGCTACACCTTC. This gives the protein CASSLSGGGYGYTF.

The sample holds many counts of this clonotype. V is TRBV20-1 and J is TRBJ2-1; 12 bases match TRBD2. The CDR3 is 15 residues long. V was pared by 3 bases and J by 3 bases, with 3 bases of the junction left unmatched. Germline-derived CDR1 and CDR2 are DFQATT and SNEGSKA (reference sequence). The chain's CDR3 is CSARETSGGYNEQFF. The CDR3 DNA sequence: TGCAGTGCTAGGGAGACTAGCGGGGGCTACAATGAGCAGTTCTTC.

This clonotype was counted at least ten times. V usage is TRBV12-3 or TRBV12-4 and J usage is TRBJ2-5; 10 bases align to TRBD1. This CDR3 contains 14 residues. With V trimmed by 5 bases and J by 6 bases, 6 bases remained unmatched. The CDR3 here is CASSPDRGFKTQYF. The CDR3 region has the DNA TGTGCCAGCAGTCCGGACAGGGGGTTTAAGACCCAGTACTTC.

This chain joins TRBV10-2 and TRBJ2-1, with 10 bases that match TRBD2. Germline CDR1 is WSHSY and CDR2 is SAAADI. With V trimmed by 2 bases and J by 8 bases, 6 bases remained unmatched. The CDR3 is 15 residues long. CDR3 sequence reads: CASSEEAGGPYEQFF. CDR3 coding DNA: TGCGCCAGCAGTGAGGAAGCGGGAGGGCCCTATGAGCAGTTCTTC.

The CDR3 bases are TGTGCCAGTAGTAGTGGGCAGCTATACTATGGCTACACCTTC. Its protein is CASSSGQLYYGYTF. This chain connects TRBV19 to TRBJ1-2; no firm D call. CDR1 and CDR2 from the germline V gene are LNHDA and SQIVND (reference sequence). CDR3 length equals 14 residues. Trimming took 4 bases from V and 3 from J, leaving 12 bases between them.

This clonotype has only a few counts. The J gene is TRBJ1-2, the V gene TRBV29-1; D is perhaps TRBD1 (6 bases). Germline CDR1 is SQVTM and CDR2 is ANQGSEA. V was shortened by 4 bases and J by 6 bases, with 12 bases between the two germline ends. The length of the CDR3 is 12 residues. The CDR3 DNA is TGCAGCGTTGTCAAGGGGGGCAATGGCTACACCTTC. Amino acids: CSVVKGGNGYTF.